Reported below is one T cell receptor beta chain. As yet, its antigen is unknown. With a J-beta primer mix and a sample-barcoded 5' primer, a second PCR ran about 6 to 11 cycles. Every individual sample yielded 2.5 million or more paired-end reads (each containing CDR3). TCRdb fed the 5' RACE reads into MiXCR, producing one record per CDR3 protein. The data show roughly 1.5 million distinct CDR3 sequences, with approximately 42% seen just once and approximately 4.1% held by the top ten. The sample originates from a study of blood T cells in healthy people across ages. Study outcomes and limitations: Diversity of TCR beta per million T cells declined in a roughly linear way with age.

The CDR3 extends over 15 amino acids. V lost 3 bases and J 2 bases, leaving 14 bases between the germline ends. Germline V gene lookup returns CDR1 SGDLS and CDR2 YYNGEE. This receptor was obtained from a woman under 30 in good health. This chain links TRBV9 with TRBJ2-5, with a possible D match to TRBD1 (5 bases). Sequenced sample: blood. The CDR3 DNA reads as TGTGCCAGCAGCGCCGACGAGACAGCTCAAGAGACCCAGTACTTC. It specifies CASSADETAQETQYF.